The T cell receptor (beta chain) described here comes from a study of OX40 agonist ivuxolimab in advanced cancers. About the research overall: Patients in the trial were receiving intravenous ivuxolimab every 2 weeks, at doses of 0.01 to 10 mg/kg. Averaging around 60 years in age, with a range of about 20 to 90, the cohort was about 85% male. Enrolled patients in dose escalation had cancers that were hepatocellular carcinoma, melanoma, renal cell or head and neck cancer.

Method: immunoSEQ multiplex PCR; TCRdb's copy keeps in-frame clones and lacks some. This sample has some 30,000 clones, with roughly 86% found just once. Germline V gene lookup returns CDR1 MNHEY and CDR2 SVGAGI. The CDR3 has 13 residues. V gave up 6 bases and J gave up 6 bases; unmatched junction bases: 4. V gene TRBV6-5 combines with J gene TRBJ1-2, with TRBD1 matching over 10 bases. Sequences were derived from CD4+ or CD8+ T cells sorted from blood, sampled in a trial of the OX40 agonist ivuxolimab. This TCR derives from an adult with an advanced solid tumor such as melanoma, head and neck, liver or kidney cancer. The chain's CDR3 is CASRGGQGNGYTF. The CDR3 DNA sequence: TGTGCCAGCAGGGGGGGACAGGGGAATGGCTACACCTTC.